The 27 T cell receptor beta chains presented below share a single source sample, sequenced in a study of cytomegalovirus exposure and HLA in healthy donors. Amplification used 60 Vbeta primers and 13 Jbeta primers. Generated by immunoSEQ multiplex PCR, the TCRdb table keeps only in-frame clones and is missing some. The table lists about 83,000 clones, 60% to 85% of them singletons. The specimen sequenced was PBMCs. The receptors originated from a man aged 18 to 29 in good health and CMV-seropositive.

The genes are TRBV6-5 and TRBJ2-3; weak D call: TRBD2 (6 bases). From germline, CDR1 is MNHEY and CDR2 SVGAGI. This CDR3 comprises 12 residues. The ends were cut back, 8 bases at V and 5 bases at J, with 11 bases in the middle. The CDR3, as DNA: TGTGCCAGCGGCTCCGGGGGAGATACGCAGTATTTT. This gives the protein CASGSGGDTQYF.

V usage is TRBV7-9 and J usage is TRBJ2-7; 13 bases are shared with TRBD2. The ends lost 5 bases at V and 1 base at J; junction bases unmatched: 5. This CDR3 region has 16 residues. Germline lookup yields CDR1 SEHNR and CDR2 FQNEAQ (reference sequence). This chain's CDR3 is CASSRTSGSRSYEQYF. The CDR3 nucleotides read TGTGCCAGCAGCCGGACTAGCGGGAGTAGGTCCTACGAGCAGTACTTC.

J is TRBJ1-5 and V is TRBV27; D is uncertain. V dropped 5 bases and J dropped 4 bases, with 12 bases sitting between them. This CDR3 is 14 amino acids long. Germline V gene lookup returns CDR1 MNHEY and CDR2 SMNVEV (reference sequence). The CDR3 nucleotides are TGTGCCAGCAGTACTCTCCCAAATAATCAGCCCCAGCATTTT. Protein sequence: CASSTLPNNQPQHF.

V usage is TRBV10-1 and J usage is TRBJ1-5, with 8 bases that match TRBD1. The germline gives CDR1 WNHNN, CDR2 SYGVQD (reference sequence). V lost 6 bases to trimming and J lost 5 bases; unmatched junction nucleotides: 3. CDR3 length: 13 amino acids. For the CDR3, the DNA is TGCGCCAGCAGCAGGGGGCGCGATCAGCCCCAGCATTTT. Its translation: CASSRGRDQPQHF.

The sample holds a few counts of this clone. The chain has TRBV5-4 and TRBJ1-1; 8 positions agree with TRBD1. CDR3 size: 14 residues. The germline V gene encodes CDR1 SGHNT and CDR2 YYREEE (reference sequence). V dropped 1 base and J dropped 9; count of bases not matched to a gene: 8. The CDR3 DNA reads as TGTGCCAGCAGCTTGCCTGGACAGGGATTTCAAGCTTTCTTT. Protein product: CASSLPGQGFQAFF. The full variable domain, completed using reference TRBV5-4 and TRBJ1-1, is ETGVTQSPTHLIKTRGQQVTLRCSSQSGHNTVSWYQQALGQGPQFIFQYYREEENGRGNFPPRFSGLQFPNYSSELNVNALELDDSALYLCASSLPGQGFQAFFGQGTRLTVV.

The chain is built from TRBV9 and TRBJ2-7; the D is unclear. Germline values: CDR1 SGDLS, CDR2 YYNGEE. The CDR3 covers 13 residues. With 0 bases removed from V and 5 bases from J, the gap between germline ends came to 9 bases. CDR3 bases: TGTGCCAGCAGCGTAGGCGTGTTGGACGAGCAGTACTTC. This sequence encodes CASSVGVLDEQYF.

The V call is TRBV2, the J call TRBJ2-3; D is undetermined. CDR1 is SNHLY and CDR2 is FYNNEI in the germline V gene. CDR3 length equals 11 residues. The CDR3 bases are TGTGCGTCCCGTAACACAGATACGCAGTATTTT. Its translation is CASRNTDTQYF.

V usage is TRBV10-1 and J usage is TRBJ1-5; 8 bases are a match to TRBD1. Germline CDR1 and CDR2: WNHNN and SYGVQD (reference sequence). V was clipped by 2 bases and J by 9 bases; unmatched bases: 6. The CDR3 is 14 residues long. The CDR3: CASSENRGASPQHF. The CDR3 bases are TGCGCCAGCAGTGAGAACAGGGGGGCATCGCCCCAGCATTTT.

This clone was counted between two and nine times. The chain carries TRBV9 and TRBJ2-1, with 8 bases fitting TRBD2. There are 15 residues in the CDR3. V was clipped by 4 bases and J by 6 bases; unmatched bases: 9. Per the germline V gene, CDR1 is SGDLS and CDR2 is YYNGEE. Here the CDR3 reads CASSPTSGGFNEQFF. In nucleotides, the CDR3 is TGTGCCAGCAGCCCTACTAGCGGAGGTTTCAATGAGCAGTTCTTC.

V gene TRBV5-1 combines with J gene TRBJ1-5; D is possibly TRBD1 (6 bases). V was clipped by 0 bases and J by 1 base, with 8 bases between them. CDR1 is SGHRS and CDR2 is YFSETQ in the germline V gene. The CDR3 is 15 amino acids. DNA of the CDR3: TGCGCCAGCAGCTTGGGGGGGGGCAGCAATCAGCCCCAGCATTTT. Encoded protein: CASSLGGGSNQPQHF.

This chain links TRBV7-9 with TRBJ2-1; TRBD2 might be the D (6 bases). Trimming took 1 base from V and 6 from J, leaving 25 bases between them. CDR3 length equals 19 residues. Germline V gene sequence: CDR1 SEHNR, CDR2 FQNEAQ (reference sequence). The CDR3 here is CASSLGYFFAGRGGNEQFF. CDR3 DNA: TGTGCCAGCAGCTTAGGATACTTTTTCGCGGGCCGGGGAGGCAATGAGCAGTTCTTC.

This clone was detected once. In DNA form, the CDR3 reads TGTGCCAGCAGCGTAAGGATGGCAGGCCCCTATGGCTACACCTTC. Protein product: CASSVRMAGPYGYTF. This chain joins TRBV9 and TRBJ1-2; no clear D gene. The CDR3 runs 15 residues. CDR1 SGDLS and CDR2 YYNGEE come from the germline V gene. Trimming removed 1 base from V and 4 bases from J, with 14 bases in between.

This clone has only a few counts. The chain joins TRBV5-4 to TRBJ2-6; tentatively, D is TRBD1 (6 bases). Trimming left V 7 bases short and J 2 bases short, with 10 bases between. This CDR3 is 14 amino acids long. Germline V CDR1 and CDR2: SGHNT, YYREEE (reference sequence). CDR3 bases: TGTGCCAGCTTAACAGGGACTGGGGCCAACGTCCTGACTTTC. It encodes CASLTGTGANVLTF.

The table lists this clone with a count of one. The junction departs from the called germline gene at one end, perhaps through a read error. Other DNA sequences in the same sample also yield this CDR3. The CDR3 nucleotides read TGTGCTAGCAGCCTGGACAGTAAACCCGGGGAGCTGTTTTTT. This translates into CASSLDSKPGELFF. This chain uses TRBV7-7 with TRBJ2-2; D possibly corresponds to TRBD1 (6 bases). CDR1 SSHAT and CDR2 FNYEAQ come from the germline V gene (reference sequence). CDR3 size: 14 residues.

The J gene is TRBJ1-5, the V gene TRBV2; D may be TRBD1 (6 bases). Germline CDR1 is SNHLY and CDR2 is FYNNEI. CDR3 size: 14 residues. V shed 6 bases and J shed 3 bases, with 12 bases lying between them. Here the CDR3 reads CASRMGALNQPQHF. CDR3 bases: TGTGCCAGCAGAATGGGGGCCCTCAATCAGCCCCAGCATTTT.

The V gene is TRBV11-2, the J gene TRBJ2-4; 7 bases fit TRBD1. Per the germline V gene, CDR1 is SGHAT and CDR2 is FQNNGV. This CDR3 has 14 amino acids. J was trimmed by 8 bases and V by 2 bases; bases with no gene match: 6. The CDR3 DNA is TGTGCCAGCAGCTTACCAGGGGGTTCGGACATTCAGTACTTC. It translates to CASSLPGGSDIQYF.

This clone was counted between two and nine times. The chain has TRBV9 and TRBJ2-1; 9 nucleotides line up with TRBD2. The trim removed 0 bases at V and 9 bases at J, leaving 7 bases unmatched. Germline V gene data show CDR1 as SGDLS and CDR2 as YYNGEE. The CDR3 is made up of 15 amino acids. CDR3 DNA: TGTGCCAGCAGCGTAGCAATAGCGGGAGAGGGTGAGCAGTTCTTC. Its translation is CASSVAIAGEGEQFF.

The CDR3 reads CSVEDLAFKRTQYF. The CDR3 DNA is TGCAGCGTTGAAGATCTTGCCTTTAAGAGGACCCAGTACTTC. The chain joins TRBV29-1 to TRBJ2-5; no clear D. The V and J ends lost 0 bases and 7 bases respectively, with 15 bases between them. This CDR3 is built from 14 residues. Germline assignment: CDR1 SQVTM and CDR2 ANQGSEA.

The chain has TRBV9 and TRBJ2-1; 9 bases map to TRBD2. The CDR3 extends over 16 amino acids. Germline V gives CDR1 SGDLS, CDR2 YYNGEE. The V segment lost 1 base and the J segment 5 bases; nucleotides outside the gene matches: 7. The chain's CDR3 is CASSVWREGNHNEQFF. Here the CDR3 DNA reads TGTGCCAGCAGCGTATGGCGGGAGGGTAACCACAATGAGCAGTTCTTC.

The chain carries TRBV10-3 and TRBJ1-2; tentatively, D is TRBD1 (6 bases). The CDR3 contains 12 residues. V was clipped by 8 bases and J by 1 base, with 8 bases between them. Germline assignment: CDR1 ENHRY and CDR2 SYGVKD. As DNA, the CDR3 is TGTGCCATCGGACAGAATAACTATGGCTACACCTTC. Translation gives CAIGQNNYGYTF.

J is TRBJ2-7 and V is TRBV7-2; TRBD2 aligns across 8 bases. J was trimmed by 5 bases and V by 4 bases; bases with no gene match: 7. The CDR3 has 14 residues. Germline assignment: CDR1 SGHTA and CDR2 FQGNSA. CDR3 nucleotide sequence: TGTGCCAGCAGCTACCGGGGGGGCGCAAACGAGCAGTACTTC. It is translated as CASSYRGGANEQYF.

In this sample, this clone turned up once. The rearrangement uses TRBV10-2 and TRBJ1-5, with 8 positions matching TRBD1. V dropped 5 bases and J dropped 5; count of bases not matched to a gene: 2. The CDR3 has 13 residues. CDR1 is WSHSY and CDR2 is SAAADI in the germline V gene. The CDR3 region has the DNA TGCGCCAGCAGTTTACAGGGGGATCAGCCCCAGCATTTT. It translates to CASSLQGDQPQHF.

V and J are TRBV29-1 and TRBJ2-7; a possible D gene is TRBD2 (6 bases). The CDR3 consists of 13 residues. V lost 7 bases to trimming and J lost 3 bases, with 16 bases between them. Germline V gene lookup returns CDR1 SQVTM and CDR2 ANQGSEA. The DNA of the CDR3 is TGCAGCGCCGGAGGCGGGGCAAGCTACGAGCAGTACTTC. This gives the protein CSAGGGASYEQYF.

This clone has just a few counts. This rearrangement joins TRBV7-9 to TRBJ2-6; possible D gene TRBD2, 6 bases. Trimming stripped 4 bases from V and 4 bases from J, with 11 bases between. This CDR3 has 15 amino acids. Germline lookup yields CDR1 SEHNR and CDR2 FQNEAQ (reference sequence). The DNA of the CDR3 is TGTGCCAGCAGCTCGGGAGTGTTAGGGGCCAACGTCCTGACTTTC. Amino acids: CASSSGVLGANVLTF.

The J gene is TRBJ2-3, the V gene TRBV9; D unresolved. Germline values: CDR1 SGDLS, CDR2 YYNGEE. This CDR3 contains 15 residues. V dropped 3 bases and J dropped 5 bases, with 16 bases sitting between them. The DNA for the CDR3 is TGTGCCAGCAGCGCCCTAGTAATCGGTGGAGATACGCAGTATTTT. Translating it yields CASSALVIGGDTQYF.

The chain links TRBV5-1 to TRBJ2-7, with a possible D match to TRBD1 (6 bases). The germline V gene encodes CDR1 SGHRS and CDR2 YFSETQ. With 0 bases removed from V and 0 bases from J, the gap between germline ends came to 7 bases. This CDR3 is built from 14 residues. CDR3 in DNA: TGCGCCAGCAGCTTGGGACAGGCCTCCTACGAGCAGTACTTC. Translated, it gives CASSLGQASYEQYF.

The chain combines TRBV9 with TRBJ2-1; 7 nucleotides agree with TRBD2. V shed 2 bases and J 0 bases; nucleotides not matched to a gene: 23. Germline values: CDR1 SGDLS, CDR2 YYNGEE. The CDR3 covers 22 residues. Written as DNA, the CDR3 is TGTGCCAGCAGCGTTAAGGCTCAGAGGTGGCTAGCGGACGTAAGCTCCTACAATGAGCAGTTCTTC. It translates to CASSVKAQRWLADVSSYNEQFF.